The T cell receptor (beta chain) under discussion was sequenced for a study of T-cell memory formation after mild COVID-19. General study points: A second wave expanding day 15 to 37 was CD4+-biased; contracting clones were balanced. The finding that pre-infection memory included some responding clones suggested that cross-reactive memory joined.

Comments on this clonotype: Its antigen is undetermined.

TCRdb re-called the 5' RACE reads with MiXCR, one entry per CDR3 protein. The data contain roughly 100,000 distinct CDR3 sequences, approximately 17% of them seen just once; the ten biggest clones take up 25% to 35%. With 1 base clipped from V and 2 bases from J, the junction kept 10 bases outside the gene matches. There are 18 residues in the CDR3. CDR1 and CDR2 (germline): SGHTA, FQGTGA. The material sequenced was PBMCs or a T cell subset sorted from them (not recorded which). The receptor comes from an adult woman who had mild COVID-19 (a few samples of this study predate the infection). Cell type and time point are not known. The chain joins TRBV7-3 to TRBJ2-3; 9 bases fit TRBD2. The CDR3 DNA sequence: TGTGCCAGCAGCTTAAGTAGCGGGGGAATTAGTGACACAGATACGCAGTATTTT. This codes for CASSLSSGGISDTDTQYF.